The sample holds many counts of the clone carrying this T cell receptor (beta chain). Its antigen is not identified. V dropped 5 bases and J dropped 0 bases, with 17 bases sitting between them. The CDR3 loop spans 16 amino acids. Per the germline V gene, CDR1 is SGHTA and CDR2 is FQGTGA. The sample belongs to a study of T cells in Graves' hyperthyroidism and ophthalmopathy. Turning to the study itself: Peripheral blood collection took place at initial diagnosis, before any treatment.

Study conclusions and caveats: Researchers found most expanded thyroid clonotypes above 0.001 in blood as well. The model identified upcoming ophthalmopathy a median about 7.1 months ahead of onset.

Hyperthyroidism patients were newly diagnosed, had disease duration under 2 months, and were aged 18 to 65 years. TCR beta CDR3 region amplification was performed from RNA transcripts. First-round RT-PCR with HTBI primers amplified the TCR CDR3 region. Each CDR3 protein is one row after TCRdb ran MiXCR on the multiplex PCR reads. The sample yields under 650,000 distinct CDR3 sequences, roughly 17% seen once. The chain is built from TRBV7-3 and TRBJ2-7; D may be TRBD1 or TRBD2 (5 bases each). Sequenced: blood. The sequence was collected from a woman in her twenties or thirties with Graves' hyperthyroidism. For the CDR3, the DNA is TGTGCCAGCAGCCCATGGGGGACGCAGAGCTCCTACGAGCAGTACTTC. The encoded protein is CASSPWGTQSSYEQYF. The full variable domain, rest sourced from reference TRBV7-3 and TRBJ2-7, is GAGVSQTPSNKVTEKGKYVELRCDPISGHTALYWYRQSLGQGPEFLIYFQGTGAADDSGLPNDRFFAVRPEGSVSTLKIQRTERGDSAVYLCASSPWGTQSSYEQYFGPGTRLTVT.